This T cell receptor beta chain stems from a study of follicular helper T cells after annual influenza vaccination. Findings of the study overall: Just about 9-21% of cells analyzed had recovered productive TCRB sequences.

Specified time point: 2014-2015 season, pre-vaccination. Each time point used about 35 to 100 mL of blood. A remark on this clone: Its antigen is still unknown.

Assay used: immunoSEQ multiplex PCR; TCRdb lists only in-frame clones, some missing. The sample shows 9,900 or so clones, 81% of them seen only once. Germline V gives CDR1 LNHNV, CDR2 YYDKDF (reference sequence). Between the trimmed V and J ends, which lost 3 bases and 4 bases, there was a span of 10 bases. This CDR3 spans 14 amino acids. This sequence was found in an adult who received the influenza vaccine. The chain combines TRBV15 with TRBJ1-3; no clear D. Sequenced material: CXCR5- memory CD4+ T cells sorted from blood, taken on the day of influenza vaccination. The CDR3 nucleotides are TGTGCCACCAGCAGCGGCCACTCCGGAAACACCATATATTTT. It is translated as CATSSGHSGNTIYF.